This record looks at one TCR beta chain sequence and its context. What it binds is unknown. This entry belongs to a study of cytomegalovirus exposure and HLA in healthy donors. Study findings and constraints: Reportedly, a later analysis found an Asian-associated ancestry cluster had fewer N-insertions than the approximately 700-donor mean.

Germline loops: CDR1 SGHTA, CDR2 FQGNSA. V trimming: 0 bases; J trimming: 7 bases; junction bases outside the gene matches: 14. This CDR3 comprises 18 residues. The PCR ran on 60 Vbeta and 13 Jbeta primers. Repertoires were generated with immunoSEQ multiplex PCR, while TCRdb's copy carries only in-frame clones and drops some. The table lists approximately 180,000 clones, around 81% of them singletons. The sample consisted of PBMCs. The rearrangement links TRBV7-2 to TRBJ2-7, with 11 positions matching TRBD1. The receptor was isolated from a woman aged 25-40 years in good health and CMV-seronegative. The CDR3: CASSLAHGDRGSLGEQYF. The CDR3 nucleotides are TGTGCCAGCAGCTTAGCGCATGGGGACAGGGGGTCATTAGGAGAGCAGTACTTC.